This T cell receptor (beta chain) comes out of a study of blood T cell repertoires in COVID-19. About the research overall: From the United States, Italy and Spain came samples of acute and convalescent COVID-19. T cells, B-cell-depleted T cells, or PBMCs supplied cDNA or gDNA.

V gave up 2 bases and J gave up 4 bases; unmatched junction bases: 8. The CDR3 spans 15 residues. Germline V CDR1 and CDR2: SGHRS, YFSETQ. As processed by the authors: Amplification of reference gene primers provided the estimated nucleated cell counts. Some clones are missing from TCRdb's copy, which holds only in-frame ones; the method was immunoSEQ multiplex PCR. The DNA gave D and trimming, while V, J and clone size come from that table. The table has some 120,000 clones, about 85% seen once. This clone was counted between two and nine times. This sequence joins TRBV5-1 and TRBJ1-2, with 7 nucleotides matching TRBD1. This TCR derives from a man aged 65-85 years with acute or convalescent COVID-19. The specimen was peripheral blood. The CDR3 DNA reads TGCGCCAGCAGCTTAGGGGACAGAGAAACCTATGGCTACACCTTC. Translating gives CASSLGDRETYGYTF.